The 27 T cell receptor beta chains given below trace back to one sample, sequenced in a study of Tregs in tolerant kidney transplant recipients. The table came from immunoSEQ multiplex PCR; TCRdb's copy has only in-frame clones and leaves some out. The sample consists of about 110,000 clones, 90% of them appearing once. The material sequenced was CD4+ T cells from blood, taken before the transplant. These receptors all stem from a human donor who received a combined kidney and bone marrow transplant.

The chain's CDR3 is CASRSGQGATYEQYF. The CDR3 bases are TGTGCCAGCAGATCGGGACAGGGGGCGACCTACGAGCAGTACTTC. The genes are TRBV6-6 and TRBJ2-7, with 12 bases matching TRBD1. From germline, CDR1 is MNHNY and CDR2 SVGAGI (reference sequence). The trim removed 6 bases at V and 2 bases at J, leaving 5 bases unmatched. CDR3 length equals 15 residues.

The rearrangement uses TRBV18 and TRBJ2-1; 7 bases line up with TRBD1. The CDR3 loop spans 15 amino acids. The V segment lost 2 bases and the J segment 8 bases; nucleotides outside the gene matches: 9. Germline V gene data show CDR1 as KGHSH and CDR2 as LQKENI. CDR3 bases: TGTGCCAGCTCACCAACGGACAGGTTCTCCGATGAGCAGTTCTTC. Protein: CASSPTDRFSDEQFF.

The chain recombines TRBV18 with TRBJ1-5, with unresolved D. V was pared by 6 bases and J by 3 bases, with 12 bases between. The CDR3 covers 14 residues. Per germline, CDR1 KGHSH and CDR2 LQKENI. Here the CDR3 DNA reads TGTGCCAGCTCCCCCACGAGCACCAATCAGCCCCAGCATTTT. It specifies CASSPTSTNQPQHF.

The gene calls are TRBV5-6 and TRBJ1-2, with 7 bases lining up with TRBD1. Germline lookup yields CDR1 SGHDT and CDR2 YYEEEE. The junction had 8 bases not matched to a gene; V was cut back by 4 bases and J by 2 bases. The CDR3 sequence is 15 residues long. CDR3 bases: TGTGCCAGCAGCCGACTCTCACAGGGGAACTATGGCTACACCTTC. Its protein is CASSRLSQGNYGYTF.

CDR3 nucleotide sequence: TGCGCCAGCAGCTTCGACGGGACATACACCGGGGAGCTGTTTTTT. Translated: CASSFDGTYTGELFF. The chain couples TRBV5-1 to TRBJ2-2; D is possibly TRBD1 (6 bases). Germline CDR1 reads SGHRS; CDR2 reads YFSETQ. CDR3 size: 15 residues. The V gene lost 2 bases and the J gene lost 3 bases, with 11 bases spanning the gap.

This clone came up once. V is TRBV7-8 and J is TRBJ2-5; the D gene is possibly TRBD1 (6 bases). Trimming stripped 4 bases from V and 2 bases from J, with 11 bases between. CDR3 length: 14 amino acids. The germline V gene encodes CDR1 SGHVS and CDR2 FQNEAQ. The CDR3 bases are TGTGCCAGCAGCTCCCAGACAGGACAAGAGACCCAGTACTTC. This gives the protein CASSSQTGQETQYF.

V gene TRBV5-6 combines with J gene TRBJ2-1; 9 bases are a match to TRBD2. Germline lookup yields CDR1 SGHDT and CDR2 YYEEEE. The CDR3 totals 15 residues. V lost 6 bases to trimming and J lost 4 bases; unmatched junction nucleotides: 8. The CDR3 DNA follows: TGTGCCAGCACCCCGGGGCTAGCGGGATACAATGAGCAGTTCTTC. This sequence encodes CASTPGLAGYNEQFF.

The rearrangement uses TRBV7-9 and TRBJ1-2; the match to TRBD1 covers 8 bases. CDR1 is SEHNR, CDR2 FQNEAQ, per germline (reference sequence). The CDR3 covers 17 residues. Germline trimming cut 4 bases from V and 4 bases from J; bases unmatched to any gene: 14. The CDR3 region has the DNA TGTGCCAGCAGCTCCGACAGGGGCCCATTTATCGTCTATGGCTACACCTTC. It is translated as CASSSDRGPFIVYGYTF.

Only one count was recorded for this clone. This chain joins TRBV18 and TRBJ2-5; 9 bases agree with TRBD1. After removal of 1 base from V and 4 bases from J, the junction contained 4 bases not matched to a gene. The length of the CDR3 is 15 residues. The germline gives CDR1 KGHSH, CDR2 LQKENI. In DNA, the CDR3 is TGTGCCAGCTCACCACGACCGGGACAGGGAGAGACCCAGTACTTC. As protein: CASSPRPGQGETQYF.

The DNA of the CDR3 is TGCAGCGTTAAGCCAGGGGGCGGTGAAGCTTTCTTT. It is translated as CSVKPGGGEAFF. The chain has TRBV29-1 and TRBJ1-1; TRBD1 agrees at 8 bases. V gave up 5 bases and J gave up 7 bases; unmatched junction bases: 6. This CDR3 has 12 residues. CDR1 is SQVTM, CDR2 ANQGSEA, per germline.

V is TRBV4-2 and J is TRBJ1-2; D gene ambiguous. V lost 4 bases and J 7 bases, leaving 7 bases between the germline ends. The germline CDR1 and CDR2 sequences are LGHNA and YNFKEQ. CDR3 length: 11 residues. The CDR3 spells CASSLEGGYTF. The CDR3, as DNA: TGTGCCAGCAGCCTGGAGGGTGGCTACACCTTC.

V is TRBV4-3 and J is TRBJ1-5; 8 bases agree with TRBD1. Germline CDR1 is LGHNA and CDR2 is YSLEER. The length of the CDR3 is 16 residues. V lost 0 bases, J lost 4 bases, and 5 bases stayed unmatched. CDR3 bases: TGCGCCAGCAGCCAAGACCAGGGGGCGCAGAATCAGCCCCAGCATTTT. It codes for CASSQDQGAQNQPQHF.

The V gene is TRBV5-6, the J gene TRBJ1-4, with TRBD1 identical over 7 bases. CDR1 and CDR2 from the germline V gene are SGHDT and YYEEEE. V lost 4 bases, J lost 0 bases, and 6 bases stayed unmatched. The CDR3 has 16 amino acids. This chain's CDR3 is CASSVTGAATNEKLFF. The CDR3 region has the DNA TGTGCCAGCAGCGTCACAGGGGCGGCAACTAATGAAAAACTGTTTTTT.

The DNA for the CDR3 is TGTGCCAGCAGCTGGACTAGCAGTAACACCGGGGAGCTGTTTTTT. Translated: CASSWTSSNTGELFF. This chain links TRBV7-2 with TRBJ2-2, with 8 bases that match TRBD2. Germline CDR1 reads SGHTA; CDR2 reads FQGNSA. J was trimmed by 2 bases and V by 4 bases; bases with no gene match: 3. CDR3 length: 15 residues.

This chain connects TRBV4-3 to TRBJ1-2, with D uncertain. This CDR3 comprises 15 residues. CDR1 and CDR2 (germline): LGHNA, YSLEER. With 1 base removed from V and 9 bases from J, the gap between germline ends came to 18 bases. DNA for the CDR3: TGCGCCAGCAGCCAAGCCCGCAGGCCCCGAGGGAGCTACACCTTC. Residues: CASSQARRPRGSYTF.

The V call is TRBV10-3, the J call TRBJ1-1; 9 bases map to TRBD1. The CDR3 runs to 18 residues. The V and J ends lost 7 bases and 5 bases, in that order; junction bases with no gene match: 20. CDR1 and CDR2 from the germline V gene are ENHRY and SYGVKD. In DNA form, the CDR3 reads TGTGCCATCACCGGATCCACCGGGACAGGGTACCCGAAGACTGAAGCTTTCTTT. Translation gives CAITGSTGTGYPKTEAFF.

The V call is TRBV4-1, the J call TRBJ1-5, with a tentative D call TRBD1 (6 bases). Germline values: CDR1 MGHRA, CDR2 YSYEKL. Trimming left V 2 bases short and J 2 bases short, with 16 bases between. The CDR3 contains 17 residues. The CDR3 DNA follows: TGCGCCAGCAGCCAACGCCCCCCGGACAGCCGCAATCAGCCCCAGCATTTT. This gives the protein CASSQRPPDSRNQPQHF.

The V and J genes are TRBV4-2 and TRBJ2-6, with 10 nucleotides matching TRBD2. CDR1 and CDR2 (germline): LGHNA, YNFKEQ. Losses at the gene ends were 4 bases for V and 0 bases for J; bases not matched to a gene: 0. CDR3 size: 16 residues. CDR3 DNA sequence: TGTGCCAGCAGCCTAGCGGGGGGCTCTGGGGCCAACGTCCTGACTTTC. Protein sequence: CASSLAGGSGANVLTF.

The chain employs TRBV28 and TRBJ2-2; 9 nucleotides align to TRBD1. Looked up from germline, CDR1 is MDHEN and CDR2 is SYDVKM. The CDR3 totals 15 residues. Germline trimming cut 9 bases from V and 5 bases from J; bases unmatched to any gene: 10. The CDR3 protein is CASIPGDRDTGELFF. Written as DNA, the CDR3 is TGTGCCAGTATCCCAGGGGACAGGGATACCGGGGAGCTGTTTTTT.

The chain employs TRBV5-1 and TRBJ2-1, with D unresolved. V was cut by 0 bases and J by 6 bases, with 13 bases left in between. The CDR3 is 15 residues long. CDR1 and CDR2 (germline): SGHRS, YFSETQ. This chain's CDR3 is CASSLVGLGGNEQFF. In DNA form, the CDR3 reads TGCGCCAGCAGCTTGGTTGGCCTTGGTGGCAATGAGCAGTTCTTC. Filled out from reference TRBV5-1 and TRBJ2-1, the complete variable domain reads KAGVTQTPRYLIKTRGQQVTLSCSPISGHRSVSWYQQTPGQGLQFLFEYFSETQRNKGNFPGRFSGRQFSNSRSEMNVSTLELGDSALYLCASSLVGLGGNEQFFGPGTRLTVL.

The V call is TRBV27, the J call TRBJ2-6, with no clear D. The V gene lost 5 bases and the J gene lost 4 bases, with 6 bases spanning the gap. CDR1 is MNHEY, CDR2 SMNVEV, per germline (reference sequence). CDR3 length equals 13 residues. CDR3 sequence: CASSGPGANVLTF. The CDR3 DNA sequence: TGTGCCAGCAGTGGGCCCGGGGCCAACGTCCTGACTTTC. The full variable domain, rest sourced from reference TRBV27 and TRBJ2-6, is EAQVTQNPRYLITVTGKKLTVTCSQNMNHEYMSWYRQDPGLGLRQIYYSMNVEVTDKGDVPEGYKVSRKEKRNFPLILESPSPNQTSLYFCASSGPGANVLTFGAGSRLTVL.

This chain links TRBV19 with TRBJ1-4, with D perhaps matching TRBD1 (5 bases). Trimming cost V 2 bases and J 7 bases, with 8 bases left between them. This CDR3 has 13 residues. Germline V CDR1 and CDR2: LNHDA, SQIVND (reference sequence). The CDR3 loop reads CASSIQGSEKLFF. CDR3 coding DNA: TGTGCCAGTAGTATACAGGGAAGTGAAAAACTGTTTTTT.

The V gene is TRBV10-2, the J gene TRBJ2-5; tentatively, D is TRBD1 (5 bases). This CDR3 has 12 residues. V shed 6 bases and J shed 4 bases, with 9 bases lying between them. Germline CDR1 WSHSY, CDR2 SAAADI. CDR3 in DNA: TGCGCCAGCAGGGGCAGGGCAGAGACCCAGTACTTC. It specifies CASRGRAETQYF.

The genes are TRBV6-6 and TRBJ2-7; maybe TRBD2 (6 bases). Germline V gene data show CDR1 as MNHNY and CDR2 as SVGAGI (reference sequence). This CDR3 is built from 15 residues. V was pared by 0 bases and J by 9 bases, with 18 bases between. The CDR3 coding sequence is TGTGCCAGCAGTTACTCGGCGGGACTGAACAACTTGCAGTACTTC. Residues: CASSYSAGLNNLQYF.

The chain uses TRBV7-2 and TRBJ2-7; 9 bases match TRBD1. After removal of 5 bases from V and 2 bases from J, the junction contained 4 bases not matched to a gene. The CDR3 is 14 amino acids. Looked up from germline, CDR1 is SGHTA and CDR2 is FQGNSA. The CDR3: CASSTRTGAYEQYF. DNA for the CDR3: TGTGCCAGCAGCACACGGACAGGGGCCTACGAGCAGTACTTC.

This clone was found a few times. The chain combines TRBV30 with TRBJ1-5, with 10 bases identical to TRBD1. Germline V lookup: CDR1 GTSNPN, CDR2 SVGIG (reference sequence). J lost 5 bases, V lost 4 bases, and 2 bases had no gene match. This CDR3 contains 13 residues. The CDR3 region is CAWTGTGDQPQHF. CDR3 nucleotide sequence: TGTGCCTGGACCGGGACAGGGGATCAGCCCCAGCATTTT.

The chain joins TRBV6-1 to TRBJ2-3, with 8 bases fitting TRBD2. The CDR3 extends over 14 amino acids. Germline V lookup: CDR1 MNHNS, CDR2 SASEGT. V dropped 11 bases and J dropped 5; count of bases not matched to a gene: 12. CDR3 coding DNA: TGTGCCTCCCTAACAGCGGGAGCGGAAGATACGCAGTATTTT. Amino acid sequence: CASLTAGAEDTQYF.